The clone carrying this T cell receptor beta chain occurred many times. As yet, its antigen is unknown. The data originate from a study of CD8 T cells in ankylosing spondylitis. The CDR3 runs to 13 residues. Germline CDR1 is ENHRY and CDR2 is SYGVKD. V shed 10 bases and J shed 5 bases, with 15 bases lying between them. Whole-study results and caveats: In the blood and synovial fluid of reactive arthritis, some motif variants had been previously reported. Eight highly homologous variants formed a TCR beta motif that appeared characteristic of ankylosing spondylitis blood. Within matched ankylosing spondylitis synovial fluid, disease-linked clones were reportedly significantly enriched.

Library preparation for TCR beta used quantitative 5'-RACE with molecular barcodes. MiXCR was run by TCRdb on the 5' RACE reads, yielding one entry per CDR3 protein. The sample contains roughly 490,000 distinct CDR3 sequences, approximately 5% of which appear only once. The chain is built from TRBV10-3 and TRBJ1-3; no clear D. The specimen was blood, either unsorted or a sorted T cell fraction (not recorded which). The receptor was isolated from a male donor with ankylosing spondylitis. The CDR3 is CANRRSPRNTIYF. For the CDR3, the DNA is TGTGCCAACCGTAGGAGTCCAAGAAACACCATATATTTT.